This entry lists 12 T cell receptor beta chains sequenced from one sample in a study of T cells expressing NK-cell markers. TCRdb reprocessed the 5' RACE reads and reports one entry per CDR3 protein, with no DNA. The sample includes 500,000 or so distinct CDR3 sequences. The sequencing input was blood T cells: a sorted CD56 or NKG2C T cell subset, CD4+ or CD8+ T cells, or bulk PBMC T cells (not recorded which). The receptors stem from a man aged 18-30 years in good health.

The gene calls are TRBV28 and TRBJ2-7; as DNA is missing, the TRBD2 call by TCRdb cannot be tested. The V gene's germline CDR1 is MDHEN and CDR2 SYDVKM. CDR3 length: 16 residues. Here the CDR3 reads CASRLTSGAGPYEQYF.

V is TRBV11-2 and J is TRBJ2-4; the TRBD2 assignment by TCRdb is unverifiable without DNA. The CDR3 contains 14 residues. CDR1 is SGHAT and CDR2 is FQNNGV in the germline V gene. The CDR3 loop reads CASSLDSRGVIQYF.

This chain uses TRBV24-1 with TRBJ2-5; with no DNA, the TCRdb D assignment of TRBD1 cannot be verified. CDR3 length equals 15 residues. CDR1 is KGHDR, CDR2 SFDVKD, per germline. The CDR3 loop reads CATSDSWTGMETQYF.

The CDR3 spells CSASGLGYQETQYF. This chain links TRBV20-1 with TRBJ2-5; TCRdb returns TRBD2, unconfirmable since there is no DNA. Germline V gene sequence: CDR1 DFQATT, CDR2 SNEGSKA (reference sequence). The CDR3 totals 14 residues.

The genes are TRBV6-4 and TRBJ2-1; TCRdb lists TRBD1, though no DNA is available to test this call. Germline V lookup: CDR1 MRHNA, CDR2 SNTAGT. There are 15 residues in the CDR3. The chain's CDR3 is CASRPTETSYNEQFF.

This chain links TRBV9 with TRBJ1-6; TCRdb proposes TRBD1, but this gene call is untestable without DNA. Looked up from germline, CDR1 is SGDLS and CDR2 is YYNGEE. The CDR3 sequence is 15 residues long. CDR3 protein: CASSPTGQTNSPLHF.

This rearrangement joins TRBV14 to TRBJ2-1; the TCRdb call, TRBD2, lacks DNA for checking. CDR1 and CDR2 from the germline V gene are SGHDN and FVKESK. The CDR3 covers 16 residues. The CDR3: CASSQPWSGPYNEQFF.

The chain is built from TRBV10-3 and TRBJ1-1; TCRdb outputs TRBD1, but without DNA this stays unchecked. This CDR3 is 13 amino acids long. Germline V gene data show CDR1 as ENHRY and CDR2 as SYGVKD. CDR3 loop: CAITEGRETEAFF.

The chain has TRBV4-3 and TRBJ1-1; TCRdb's D call, TRBD1, is unchecked because there is no DNA. From germline, CDR1 is LGHNA and CDR2 YSLEER. The CDR3 totals 13 residues. The CDR3 is CASSQDRGARAFF.

J is TRBJ1-3 and V is TRBV28. The germline V gene encodes CDR1 MDHEN and CDR2 SYDVKM. CDR3 length: 14 residues. This CDR3 reads CASSPGHSGNTIYF.

CDR3 amino acids: CASSPSRANGEQFF. The chain employs TRBV12-3 or TRBV12-4 and TRBJ2-1; TCRdb's assignment of TRBD2 cannot be checked, as there is no DNA. The CDR3 length is 14 residues.

The chain uses TRBV12-3 or TRBV12-4 and TRBJ2-1; TCRdb's D call, TRBD2, is unchecked because there is no DNA. The CDR3 length is 16 residues. CDR3 region: CASSLRLAGVYNEQFF.